The sequence of this TCR beta chain was determined in a study of blood T cell repertoires in COVID-19. This CDR3 has 19 amino acids. V lost 4 bases and J lost 1; bases outside the gene matches: 13. Per the germline V gene, CDR1 is KGHSH and CDR2 is LQKENI. TCRdb's copy holds only in-frame clones and misses some; the assay was immunoSEQ multiplex PCR. The table has 250,000 to 400,000 clones, around 88% seen once; the top ten hold 1.5% to 2%. The receptor's source is a woman in her twenties or thirties with COVID-19, enrolled during active disease. The chain recombines TRBV18 with TRBJ1-6; 7 bases line up with TRBD1. Material: peripheral blood. This chain's CDR3 is CASSQQGGAGGSYNSPLHF. CDR3 nucleotide sequence: TGTGCCAGCTCACAGCAAGGAGGGGCAGGGGGTTCCTATAATTCACCCCTCCACTTT.